One sample yielded the 3 T cell receptor beta chains listed below, sequenced in a study of Ad26.COV2.S vaccination and SARS-CoV-2 variants. Method: immunoSEQ multiplex PCR; TCRdb's copy keeps in-frame clones and lacks some. The sample records approximately 300,000 clones, around 85% being singletons. The treatment was: roughly 18 received Ad26.COV2.S at low or high dose, single or two shots; 5 received placebo; per-sample allocation not given. It was on day 63 after the first vaccine or placebo injection that samples were taken. The sample consisted of peripheral blood, taken in a trial of Ad26.COV2.S vaccine versus placebo. These receptors came from a person between 18 and 59 years old who received the Ad26.COV2.S COVID-19 vaccine or a placebo.

The chain links TRBV7-2 to TRBJ2-2; 12 bases align to TRBD2. CDR1 SGHTA and CDR2 FQGNSA come from the germline V gene. This CDR3 has 16 residues. Trimming cost V 5 bases and J 8 bases; bases outside gene matches: 9. The CDR3 DNA reads as TGTGCCAGCAGCGTGGGACTAGCGGGCCCGACGGGGGAGCTGTTTTTT. Amino acids: CASSVGLAGPTGELFF.

The chain combines TRBV21-1 with TRBJ2-4. TRBV21-1 is recorded as a pseudogene. The CDR3 is made up of 10 amino acids. CDR3 bases: TGTGCCAGCAGAAAAAAGATTCAGTACTTC. Encoded protein: CASRKKIQYF.

The chain has TRBV5-1 and TRBJ2-7; D gene unclear. Between the trimmed V and J ends, which lost 1 base and 5 bases, there was a span of 7 bases. CDR3 length: 12 residues. Germline assignment: CDR1 SGHRS and CDR2 YFSETQ. CDR3 coding DNA: TGCGCCAGCAGCTTGAGTCGGCACGAGCAGTACTTC. This translates into CASSLSRHEQYF.